This TCR beta chain was profiled in a study of vaccination and CD4 T cells after COVID-19. The study, taken as a whole, reports: Convalescent patients showed a median around 90% of reactive clones that were seen only post-vaccination.

As concerns this clonotype: Antigen specificity is unknown.

V lost 5 bases, J lost 3 bases, and 13 bases lay in between. The CDR3 covers 14 residues. The germline V gene has CDR1 SGHAT and CDR2 FQDESV (reference sequence). The assay that was used to sequence DNA from cultured CD4+ T cells was the Oncomine TCR Beta short-read assay. TCRdb re-analysed the PCR reads in MiXCR, keeping a single row per CDR3 protein. Of roughly 7,400 distinct CDR3 sequences listed, around 40% were seen once; the top ten hold approximately 14%. Treatment here: approximately nine-day PBMC culture with coronavirus spike peptide pools or control peptides (ViraFEST assay). Researchers collected the unexposed donor's CD4+ T cells before the COVID-19 pandemic (2011-2018). Each well received about 2.2 million PBMCs, cultured with about 9.4 IU/ml IL-2 and 9 to 10 ug/ml peptide pools.

The receptor was derived from a human donor in good health. What was sequenced was CD4+ T cells from blood, cultured in vitro. This sequence joins TRBV11-1 and TRBJ2-5; D gene unclear. DNA for the CDR3: TGTGCCAGCAGCCTCGTCTTTGCGAAAGAGACCCAGTACTTC. Its translation: CASSLVFAKETQYF.